The entry below describes one TCR beta chain. The data are from a study of blood T cell repertoires in COVID-19. The CDR3 is 14 amino acids. The V end lost 3 bases, the J end lost 9 bases, and 13 bases lay between the germline ends. Germline CDR1 is SGHNT and CDR2 is YYREEE (reference sequence). Profiled with immunoSEQ multiplex PCR; TCRdb holds only in-frame clones, not every one. This table holds 85,000 or so clones, around 81% found once. Source material: peripheral blood. The J gene is TRBJ1-6, the V gene TRBV5-4; no reliable D call. The clonotype originates from a man at least 80 years old with acute or convalescent COVID-19. The CDR3 region is CASSYEYGSSPLHF. The DNA for the CDR3 is TGTGCCAGCAGCTATGAATACGGGAGTTCACCCCTCCACTTT.